A selection of T cell receptor beta chains follows, all from one sample in a study of technical replicates of blood from a handful of donors. Repertoires were generated with immunoSEQ multiplex PCR, while TCRdb's copy carries only in-frame clones and drops some. The repertoire holds 75,000 to 100,000 clones, with roughly 94% as singletons. The sequenced sample was T cells isolated from PBMCs. The receptors stem from a human donor in good health. Each CDR3 is given with its conserved first and last residue. The order of the fields is CDR3 protein, CDR3 DNA, D gene, V gene, J gene, clone size. D genes are given only for firm matches. For some rows the clone size is stated as once, few or many, or as a class when expanded; others skip it.

CASSPTLMQGVDEQYF	TGTGCCAGCAGCCCCACCCTCATGCAGGGTGTCGACGAGCAGTACTTC	.	TRBV7-2	TRBJ2-7	once
CATGQNNEQFF	TGTGCCACGGGACAGAACAATGAGCAGTTCTTC	TRBD1	TRBV5-4	TRBJ2-1	.
CASSRGGSTSSDTQYF	TGCGCCAGCAGCCGAGGTGGCTCCACTTCTTCGGATACGCAGTATTTT	.	TRBV5-1	TRBJ2-3	.
CASSLTGLADTQYF	TGCGCCAGCAGCTTGACAGGGCTCGCAGATACGCAGTATTTT	.	TRBV5-1	TRBJ2-3	.
CAWDRAFGYNSPLHF	TGTGCCTGGGACAGGGCTTTCGGCTATAATTCACCCCTCCACTTT	TRBD1	TRBV30	TRBJ1-6	.
CASRDLAGAETQYF	TGTGCCAGCAGAGATCTAGCGGGGGCGGAGACCCAGTACTTC	TRBD2	TRBV6-1	TRBJ2-5	.
CASSVTGNRGVDEQFF	TGTGCCAGCAGCGTTACCGGAAACAGGGGCGTCGATGAGCAGTTCTTC	TRBD1	TRBV9	TRBJ2-1	.
CASSPRVGNTEAFF	TGTGCCAGCAGCCCCAGGGTTGGCAACACTGAAGCTTTCTTT	.	TRBV11-3	TRBJ1-1	.
CASSPGQNTGELFF	TGTGCCAGCAGCCCGGGACAGAACACCGGGGAGCTGTTTTTT	.	TRBV28	TRBJ2-2	.
CASSVVGAGGYTF	TGTGCCAGCAGCGTAGTTGGGGCTGGAGGCTACACCTTC	.	TRBV9	TRBJ1-2	.
CAISGSPGETGNQPQHF	TGTGCCATCAGTGGCTCTCCAGGGGAGACCGGCAATCAGCCCCAGCATTTT	.	TRBV10-3	TRBJ1-5	.
CASSPVTGSGYTF	TGTGCCAGCAGCCCCGTGACAGGGTCTGGCTACACCTTC	TRBD1	TRBV7-9	TRBJ1-2	.
CASSLTGSGNTIYF	TGTGCCAGCAGCTTAACAGGGTCTGGAAACACCATATATTTT	.	TRBV7-9	TRBJ1-3	.
CASSLVKGNPLNIQYF	TGTGCCAGCAGCTTGGTGAAGGGGAACCCCCTAAACATTCAGTACTTC	.	TRBV5-8	TRBJ2-4	.
CASSFLQDLYNEQFF	TGTGCCAGCAGCTTCCTTCAGGATTTATACAATGAGCAGTTCTTC	.	TRBV7-9	TRBJ2-1	.
CASTPGQGNEKLFF	TGTGCCAGCACTCCGGGACAGGGGAATGAAAAACTGTTTTTT	TRBD1	TRBV2	TRBJ1-4	.
CASTLSRRGTEAFF	TGTGCCAGCACCCTGAGCAGGCGGGGGACTGAAGCTTTCTTT	.	TRBV6-1	TRBJ1-1	.
CASSPTSGRAGGLNEQYF	TGTGCCAGCTCACCAACTAGCGGGAGGGCCGGGGGGCTCAACGAGCAGTACTTC	TRBD2	TRBV18	TRBJ2-7	once
CASSLARGSGANVLTF	TGTGCCAGCAGCTTAGCGCGGGGGTCTGGGGCCAACGTCCTGACTTTC	TRBD2	TRBV7-6	TRBJ2-6	.
CASSVGILAGGKETQYF	TGTGCCAGCAGCGTAGGGATCCTAGCGGGGGGGAAGGAGACCCAGTACTTC	TRBD2	TRBV9	TRBJ2-5	.
CSVVPQGGRSNEQFF	TGCAGCGTTGTTCCCCAGGGGGGTAGGAGCAATGAGCAGTTCTTC	.	TRBV29-1	TRBJ2-1	once
CASSEGQARRRNIQYF	TGTGCCAGCAGTGAGGGACAGGCCCGGCGACGGAACATTCAGTACTTC	TRBD1	TRBV6-1	TRBJ2-4	.
CASSSMRGGQETQYF	TGCGCCAGCAGCTCGATGCGGGGGGGCCAAGAGACCCAGTACTTC	TRBD2	TRBV5-1	TRBJ2-5	.
CASSPEPRGEQFF	TGTGCCAGCAGCCCCGAACCCCGAGGTGAGCAGTTCTTC	.	TRBV9	TRBJ2-1	few
CASSLDGKTYEQYF	TGTGCCAGCAGCTTAGATGGCAAGACCTACGAGCAGTACTTC	.	TRBV11-2	TRBJ2-7	.
CASSEGGRGAGVSTQYF	TGTGCCAGCAGTGAAGGCGGCAGGGGCGCGGGGGTCAGTACGCAGTATTTT	.	TRBV25-1	TRBJ2-3	once
CASSLEASGRGTDTQYF	TGCGCCAGCAGCTTGGAGGCTAGCGGGAGGGGCACAGATACGCAGTATTTT	TRBD2	TRBV5-1	TRBJ2-3	.
CASSFTGSYEQYF	TGTGCCAGCAGCTTCACAGGATCCTACGAGCAGTACTTC	.	TRBV11-2	TRBJ2-7	.
CASRSGLAGPLGETQYF	TGTGCCAGCCGCTCAGGACTAGCGGGACCCCTGGGGGAGACCCAGTACTTC	TRBD2	TRBV11-2	TRBJ2-5	once
CASSLVYSSYEQYF	TGTGCCAGCAGTTTAGTTTACAGCTCCTACGAGCAGTACTTC	.	TRBV28	TRBJ2-7	.
CASSLMGTGSNEQFF	TGTGCCAGCAGCTTAATGGGGACAGGGTCCAATGAGCAGTTCTTC	TRBD1	TRBV7-3	TRBJ2-1	.
CASSLGLAGQETQYF	TGTGCCAGCAGCTTAGGTTTGGCAGGTCAAGAGACCCAGTACTTC	.	TRBV7-9	TRBJ2-5	.
CASTLDRGVTDTQYF	TGTGCCAGCACCTTGGACAGGGGAGTCACAGATACGCAGTATTTT	TRBD1	TRBV2	TRBJ2-3	.
CASSAPGGMEAFF	TGTGCCAGCAGTGCCCCGGGGGGGATGGAAGCTTTCTTT	.	TRBV6-4	TRBJ1-1	once
CSVGGSNQPQHF	TGCAGCGTTGGAGGTAGCAATCAGCCCCAGCATTTT	.	TRBV29-1	TRBJ1-5	.
CASSEYRVNEKLFF	TGTGCCAGCAGTGAATACAGGGTGAATGAAAAACTGTTTTTT	.	TRBV6-1	TRBJ1-4	.
CATRTSGVNEQFF	TGTGCCACCAGGACTAGCGGGGTAAATGAGCAGTTCTTC	TRBD2	TRBV10-3	TRBJ2-1	.
CASSHPDSSNQPQHF	TGCGCCAGCAGCCACCCAGACAGTAGCAATCAGCCCCAGCATTTT	.	TRBV4-1	TRBJ1-5	.
CASSPRGPEPSYEQYF	TGCGCCAGCAGTCCCCGGGGTCCAGAGCCCTCCTACGAGCAGTACTTC	.	TRBV23-1	TRBJ2-7	.
CSVQQGNQPQHF	TGCAGCGTCCAACAGGGCAATCAGCCCCAGCATTTT	.	TRBV29-1	TRBJ1-5	few
CATSRVLAGGVNTQYF	TGTGCCACCAGCAGAGTGCTAGCGGGGGGGGTTAATACGCAGTATTTT	TRBD2	TRBV15	TRBJ2-3	once
CASSLSEGLNTEAFF	TGTGCCAGCAGTTTATCGGAGGGATTGAACACTGAAGCTTTCTTT	.	TRBV27	TRBJ1-1	.
CASSYYSRTDTQYF	TGTGCCAGCAGTTACTACTCTCGGACAGATACGCAGTATTTT	.	TRBV6-5	TRBJ2-3	.
CASSLSEGAVYGYTF	TGTGCCAGCAGTTTATCTGAGGGGGCGGTCTATGGCTACACCTTC	TRBD1	TRBV27	TRBJ1-2	.
CASSYEGGFGYTF	TGTGCCAGCAGTTATGAAGGAGGGTTTGGCTACACCTTC	.	TRBV27	TRBJ1-2	.
CASSPGSIGAGYTF	TGTGCCAGCAGCCCTGGCTCTATTGGGGCTGGCTACACCTTC	.	TRBV5-4	TRBJ1-2	.
CASSEAQGGPPTDTQYF	TGTGCCAGCAGTGAAGCGCAAGGCGGTCCCCCGACAGATACGCAGTATTTT	.	TRBV6-1	TRBJ2-3	.
CASSLQGNTEAFF	TGCGCCAGCAGTTTACAGGGGAACACTGAAGCTTTCTTT	.	TRBV10-1	TRBJ1-1	.
CASSFGTEAFF	TGTGCCAGCAGTTTCGGCACTGAAGCTTTCTTT	.	TRBV2	TRBJ1-1	.
CASSRNHPGQGATEAFF	TGTGCCAGCAGCCGAAACCACCCCGGACAGGGGGCCACTGAAGCTTTCTTT	TRBD1	TRBV7-8	TRBJ1-1	.
CASSPSRDSWRTEAFF	TGCGCCTCCTCACCTTCTCGGGACAGCTGGCGGACTGAAGCTTTCTTT	TRBD1	TRBV10-2	TRBJ1-1	.
CASSRQAGGEGNTIYF	TGTGCCAGTAGCCGCCAAGCAGGGGGCGAAGGAAACACCATATATTTT	TRBD1	TRBV19	TRBJ1-3	.
CASSLTAPSDSYEQYF	TGTGCCAGCAGCTTAACCGCGCCTAGCGATTCCTACGAGCAGTACTTC	.	TRBV7-9	TRBJ2-7	.
CASKSLGNTEAFF	TGTGCCAGCAAATCTCTCGGGAACACTGAAGCTTTCTTT	.	TRBV27	TRBJ1-1	.
CASSLDFGENAEAFF	TGTGCCAGCAGCTTAGATTTTGGGGAGAACGCTGAAGCTTTCTTT	.	TRBV11-3	TRBJ1-1	.
CASSEGGHQPQHF	TGTGCCAGCAGTGAGGGGGGGCACCAGCCCCAGCATTTT	.	TRBV6-1	TRBJ1-5	.
CASSAGGSNQPQHF	TGTGCCAGCTCGGCGGGGGGTAGCAATCAGCCCCAGCATTTT	.	TRBV18	TRBJ1-5	.